These 28 T cell receptor beta chains were sequenced from one sample in a study of shared clonotypes between healthy human individuals. TCRdb's copy holds only in-frame clones and misses some; the assay was immunoSEQ multiplex PCR. The sample carries 2 million to 3 million clones, 90% to 95% recorded once. The sequencing input was naive CD4+ T cells from PBMCs. Subset reported: CD45RA+ positively selected. These receptors all come from a man younger than 35 in good health. Some clones in this sample may be carry-over from other donors' samples.

The rearrangement joins TRBV11-2 to TRBJ2-7; D gene ambiguous. This CDR3 region has 15 residues. Trimming pared 6 bases from V and 0 bases from J, leaving 15 bases between. Per the germline V gene, CDR1 is SGHAT and CDR2 is FQNNGV. CDR3 residues: CASSPRYNHSYEQYF. The CDR3 nucleotides read TGTGCCAGCAGTCCTCGTTACAACCACTCCTACGAGCAGTACTTC.

The rearrangement uses TRBV5-1 and TRBJ2-1, with 8 bases matching TRBD2. This CDR3 comprises 15 residues. V lost 4 bases and J lost 4; bases outside the gene matches: 7. CDR1 and CDR2 (germline): SGHRS, YFSETQ. The CDR3: CASSPSLAGYNEQFF. The CDR3 nucleotides are TGCGCCAGCAGCCCGAGCCTAGCGGGTTACAATGAGCAGTTCTTC.

V is TRBV15 and J is TRBJ1-3; D ambiguous. The length of the CDR3 is 16 residues. Germline CDR1 reads LNHNV; CDR2 reads YYDKDF (reference sequence). Trimming stripped 0 bases from V and 0 bases from J, with 9 bases between. The CDR3 bases are TGTGCCACCAGCAGAGATTTGGGAGTCTCTGGAAACACCATATATTTT. This translates into CATSRDLGVSGNTIYF.

The V gene is TRBV7-9, the J gene TRBJ1-6, with D possibly TRBD1 on 5 matching bases. This CDR3 is 13 amino acids long. The germline CDR1 and CDR2 sequences are SEHNR and FQNEAQ (reference sequence). Trimming shortened V by 8 bases and J by 10 bases, and 15 bases separated the two germline ends. The CDR3 region is CASGGQGRSPLHF. The CDR3 coding sequence is TGTGCCAGCGGAGGGCAGGGACGCTCACCCCTCCACTTT.

CDR3 nucleotides: TGTGCCAGCAACAGGTTTGGAAAACTGTTTTTT. Its protein product is CASNRFGKLFF. The V gene is TRBV28, the J gene TRBJ1-4; a possible D gene is TRBD1 (5 bases). This CDR3 comprises 11 residues. From germline, CDR1 is MDHEN and CDR2 SYDVKM. The V and J ends lost 7 bases and 10 bases respectively, with 10 bases between them.

The rearrangement joins TRBV2 to TRBJ1-1; D is possibly TRBD1 (6 bases). CDR1 and CDR2 from the germline V gene are SNHLY and FYNNEI. CDR3 length equals 14 residues. Trimming pared 6 bases from V and 4 bases from J, leaving 15 bases between. CDR3 amino acids: CASRNRVRSTEAFF. CDR3 nucleotides: TGTGCCAGCAGAAACAGGGTTCGGAGCACTGAAGCTTTCTTT.

Comment on this clone: This sample includes further DNA sequences coding for the same CDR3. This chain joins TRBV2 and TRBJ1-3, with D tentatively TRBD1 (6 bases). Trimming took 2 bases from V and 4 from J, leaving 9 bases between them. CDR1 is SNHLY and CDR2 is FYNNEI in the germline V gene. This CDR3 region has 14 residues. CDR3 in amino acids: CASSENRAGNTIYF. The DNA for the CDR3 is TGTGCCAGCAGTGAAAACAGGGCCGGAAACACCATATATTTT.

The CDR3 DNA sequence: TGTGCCAGCAGTTACTGGATACAGAAGGATACGCAGTATTTT. Translating it yields CASSYWIQKDTQYF. V usage is TRBV6-5 and J usage is TRBJ2-3; unclear D gene. Germline-derived CDR1 and CDR2 are MNHEY and SVGAGI. The V end was cut by 1 base, the J end by 6 bases, with 11 bases between. The CDR3 is 14 amino acids.

The chain joins TRBV2 to TRBJ1-5; D is perhaps TRBD1 (6 bases). Between the trimmed V and J ends, which lost 7 bases and 0 bases, there was a span of 13 bases. Germline loops: CDR1 SNHLY, CDR2 FYNNEI. The CDR3 has 15 residues. As DNA, the CDR3 is TGTGCCAGCAACCAACAGGGCAATAGCAATCAGCCCCAGCATTTT. It translates to CASNQQGNSNQPQHF.

The gene calls are TRBV19 and TRBJ1-5; 8 nucleotides match TRBD1. Germline loops: CDR1 LNHDA, CDR2 SQIVND (reference sequence). J gave up 5 bases and V 5 bases, and 11 bases lay outside the gene matches. The CDR3 totals 16 residues. CDR3 sequence (DNA): TGTGCCAGTAGTCCCGGACAGGGTTGGGCCTATCAGCCCCAGCATTTT. This sequence encodes CASSPGQGWAYQPQHF.

V gene TRBV5-4 combines with J gene TRBJ2-6, with D possibly matching TRBD1 (5 bases). Germline CDR1 is SGHNT and CDR2 is YYREEE (reference sequence). Deletions cut 0 bases from V and 5 bases from J, with 9 bases between. This CDR3 spans 15 amino acids. CDR3 amino acids: CASSLATGRANVLTF. The CDR3 bases are TGTGCCAGCAGCTTGGCCACAGGCAGGGCCAACGTCCTGACTTTC.

CDR3 residues: CASSVRVAGSYNEQFF. For the CDR3, the DNA is TGTGCCAGCAGCGTAAGGGTAGCGGGAAGTTACAATGAGCAGTTCTTC. The genes are TRBV9 and TRBJ2-1; 8 bases align to TRBD2. With V trimmed by 1 base and J by 4 bases, 7 bases remained unmatched. This CDR3 comprises 16 residues. Germline V gene lookup returns CDR1 SGDLS and CDR2 YYNGEE.

This clone was detected once. The chain joins TRBV5-1 to TRBJ2-1; 13 bases fit TRBD2. The germline gives CDR1 SGHRS, CDR2 YFSETQ. The V and J ends lost 7 bases and 9 bases, in that order; junction bases with no gene match: 4. The CDR3 extends over 13 amino acids. The CDR3 sequence is CASGLAGVSEQFF. CDR3 DNA sequence: TGCGCCAGCGGACTAGCGGGAGTAAGTGAGCAGTTCTTC.

The rearrangement links TRBV7-8 to TRBJ2-2; maybe TRBD1 (6 bases). The CDR3 is 14 amino acids. V shed 8 bases and J shed 3 bases, with 13 bases lying between them. Germline V gene lookup returns CDR1 SGHVS and CDR2 FQNEAQ. CDR3 sequence (DNA): TGTGCCAGCGGCGACAGGTGGGACACCGGGGAGCTGTTTTTT. As protein: CASGDRWDTGELFF.

The chain employs TRBV7-2 and TRBJ1-2; D perhaps matches TRBD1 (6 bases). From germline, CDR1 is SGHTA and CDR2 FQGNSA. The V end lost 4 bases, the J end lost 0 bases, and 12 bases lay between the germline ends. The CDR3 length is 15 residues. The chain's CDR3 is CASSSDRRANYGYTF. As DNA, the CDR3 is TGTGCCAGCAGCTCAGACAGGAGAGCTAACTATGGCTACACCTTC.

The CDR3 region is CASSSSGRITYEQYF. The CDR3 DNA reads as TGTGCCAGCAGTTCTAGCGGGAGAATCACCTACGAGCAGTACTTC. This rearrangement joins TRBV28 to TRBJ2-7; the match to TRBD2 covers 10 bases. Per the germline V gene, CDR1 is MDHEN and CDR2 is SYDVKM. The CDR3 consists of 15 residues. With V trimmed by 4 bases and J by 2 bases, 5 bases remained unmatched.

V is TRBV7-8 and J is TRBJ2-1, with 9 bases that match TRBD2. There are 13 residues in the CDR3. After removal of 3 bases from V and 7 bases from J, the junction contained 1 base not matched to a gene. The germline V gene has CDR1 SGHVS and CDR2 FQNEAQ. CDR3 nucleotides: TGTGCCAGCAGCTTCGCGGGAGGGAATGAGCAGTTCTTC. This translates into CASSFAGGNEQFF.

The chain has TRBV6-5 and TRBJ1-2; TRBD1 aligns across 9 bases. V was pared by 0 bases and J by 2 bases, with 4 bases of the junction left unmatched. Germline values: CDR1 MNHEY, CDR2 SVGAGI. CDR3 length: 16 amino acids. The CDR3 reads CASSYSPGQGNYGYTF. CDR3 bases: TGTGCCAGCAGTTACTCTCCGGGACAGGGAAACTATGGCTACACCTTC.

The V gene is TRBV5-1, the J gene TRBJ2-1; D unclear. CDR1 is SGHRS and CDR2 is YFSETQ in the germline V gene. V dropped 2 bases and J dropped 5 bases, with 14 bases sitting between them. The CDR3 spans 15 residues. The CDR3 here is CASSFISGPDNEQFF. The CDR3 DNA sequence: TGCGCCAGCAGCTTCATATCCGGGCCCGACAATGAGCAGTTCTTC. The whole variable domain, filled in from reference TRBV5-1 and TRBJ2-1, reads KAGVTQTPRYLIKTRGQQVTLSCSPISGHRSVSWYQQTPGQGLQFLFEYFSETQRNKGNFPGRFSGRQFSNSRSEMNVSTLELGDSALYLCASSFISGPDNEQFFGPGTRLTVL.

The chain links TRBV19 to TRBJ2-1; 9 nucleotides match TRBD2. The CDR3 runs 13 residues. The germline V gene has CDR1 LNHDA and CDR2 SQIVND (reference sequence). Germline trimming cut 7 bases from V and 4 bases from J; bases unmatched to any gene: 2. The CDR3 DNA reads TGTGCCAGTACGGCGGGAGGGTACAATGAGCAGTTCTTC. It yields the protein CASTAGGYNEQFF.

The table lists this clone with a count of one. For the CDR3, the DNA is TGTGCCAGCAGCGTAGTAGACAGGGCTGAAGCTTTCTTT. This sequence encodes CASSVVDRAEAFF. The chain is built from TRBV9 and TRBJ1-1; TRBD1 aligns across 7 bases. The ends lost 0 bases at V and 6 bases at J; junction bases unmatched: 2. Germline lookup yields CDR1 SGDLS and CDR2 YYNGEE. CDR3 size: 13 residues.

V and J are TRBV6-1 and TRBJ2-5; TRBD2 aligns across 7 bases. The CDR3 length is 13 residues. Germline V gene sequence: CDR1 MNHNS, CDR2 SASEGT. J lost 2 bases, V lost 7 bases, and 4 bases had no gene match. CDR3 in DNA: TGTGCCAGCACGGCTAGCGGTCAAGAGACCCAGTACTTC. Its protein product is CASTASGQETQYF.

The rearrangement joins TRBV6-1 to TRBJ2-1, with D perhaps TRBD1 or TRBD2 (5 bases each). With 7 bases removed from V and 14 bases from J, the gap between germline ends came to 15 bases. Germline values: CDR1 MNHNS, CDR2 SASEGT. This CDR3 has 11 amino acids. The CDR3 region is CASTQGPLEFF. The CDR3 DNA reads TGTGCCAGCACCCAGGGACCGTTGGAGTTCTTC.

This rearrangement joins TRBV5-1 to TRBJ2-7; D is undetermined. Trimming pared 4 bases from V and 2 bases from J, leaving 16 bases between. Per the germline V gene, CDR1 is SGHRS and CDR2 is YFSETQ. This CDR3 region has 15 residues. In DNA, the CDR3 is TGCGCCAGCAGCCCTTGGGGTATTTCCGCCTACGAGCAGTACTTC. Translating it yields CASSPWGISAYEQYF.

The table lists this clone with a count of one. The CDR3 loop is CASSLSSLAGFNNEQFF. The CDR3 DNA is TGTGCCAGCAGTTTATCGTCGCTAGCGGGATTCAACAATGAGCAGTTCTTC. This chain connects TRBV27 to TRBJ2-1; 9 bases are shared with TRBD2. Germline trimming cut 0 bases from V and 5 bases from J; bases unmatched to any gene: 8. Germline loops: CDR1 MNHEY, CDR2 SMNVEV (reference sequence). This CDR3 is built from 17 residues.

The V and J genes are TRBV2 and TRBJ2-2; 14 positions agree with TRBD2. Per germline, CDR1 SNHLY and CDR2 FYNNEI. The V and J ends lost 4 bases and 7 bases, in that order; junction bases with no gene match: 8. CDR3 length: 17 amino acids. CDR3 protein: CASSGLAGGPKIGELFF. DNA for the CDR3: TGTGCCAGCAGTGGACTAGCGGGAGGGCCGAAAATCGGGGAGCTGTTTTTT.

A single count supports this clone. The CDR3 region has the DNA TGCGCCAGCAGCTTAACAGCCTCATGGGCCTACGAGCAGTACTTC. It translates to CASSLTASWAYEQYF. The chain links TRBV5-1 to TRBJ2-7, with D uncertain. CDR3 length: 15 amino acids. V dropped 2 bases and J dropped 2 bases, with 14 bases sitting between them. The V gene's germline CDR1 is SGHRS and CDR2 YFSETQ.

The rearrangement links TRBV6-5 to TRBJ2-7; D may be TRBD2 (6 bases). Germline loops: CDR1 MNHEY, CDR2 SVGAGI. Trimming removed 5 bases at V and 0 bases at J, with 11 bases between. This CDR3 region has 14 residues. CDR3 in DNA: TGTGCCAGCAGTGGTAGCGGCCGCTCCTACGAGCAGTACTTC. Residues: CASSGSGRSYEQYF.